The 29 T cell receptor beta chains listed next were all sequenced from one sample in a study of radiation and T cells in renal cell carcinoma (dated by TCRdb to the early 2020s). Libraries were constructed by the immunoSEQ multiplex PCR assay. This is the immuneACCESS table as TCRdb keeps it, with only in-frame sequences that have V and J called. A part of the clones is gone; compared with another copy, unresolved V genes explain less than half, and the rest is unexplained. The sample has 150,000 or so clones on record, approximately 88% of them singletons. Clones ranked in the top ten supply 13% of the sample. The time point label, read with the paper, signifies: blood 2 weeks post-SBRT. The treatment or condition label of this sample denotes: 15 Gy SBRT to primary tumor, nephrectomy 4 weeks later. Sequencing used blood, obtained from a patient whose treatment included radiotherapy and nephrectomy. The receptors derive from a woman in her fifties or sixties with renal cell carcinoma.

The chain is built from TRBV2 and TRBJ2-2; no clear D gene. Trimming cost V 0 bases and J 7 bases, with 9 bases left between them. The CDR3 sequence is 14 residues long. Germline V CDR1 and CDR2: SNHLY, FYNNEI. As DNA, the CDR3 is TGTGCCAGCAGTGAAGCGATAGGTCTCGGGGAGCTGTTTTTT. It is translated as CASSEAIGLGELFF. The whole variable domain, filled in from reference TRBV2 and TRBJ2-2, reads EPEVTQTPSHQVTQMGQEVILRCVPISNHLYFYWYRQILGQKVEFLVSFYNNEISEKSEIFDDQFSVERPDGSNFTLKIRSTKLEDSAMYFCASSEAIGLGELFFGEGSRLTVL.

In this sample, this clone turned up a few times. The rearrangement uses TRBV18 and TRBJ2-7; 9 bases match TRBD1. The CDR3 length is 17 residues. Trimming at V came to 3 bases and at J to 0 bases, leaving 9 bases not matched to a gene. Germline-derived CDR1 and CDR2 are KGHSH and LQKENI. CDR3 amino acids: CASSPPTGGPNSYEQYF. CDR3 coding DNA: TGTGCCAGCTCACCCCCTACAGGGGGCCCGAACTCCTACGAGCAGTACTTC.

The chain recombines TRBV9 with TRBJ2-3; D remains ambiguous. Trimming left V 3 bases short and J 2 bases short, with 13 bases between. CDR1 is SGDLS and CDR2 is YYNGEE in the germline V gene. The CDR3 loop spans 15 amino acids. This chain's CDR3 is CASSESSGVTDTQYF. For the CDR3, the DNA is TGTGCCAGCAGCGAAAGCTCTGGGGTCACAGATACGCAGTATTTT.

The chain combines TRBV19 with TRBJ1-1, with D possibly TRBD1 on 5 matching bases. The CDR3 has 15 residues. Per germline, CDR1 LNHDA and CDR2 SQIVND (reference sequence). V was trimmed by 6 bases and J by 0 bases, leaving 14 bases between them. The CDR3 DNA reads as TGTGCCAGTAGAGATAGGGGCCGGATGAACACTGAAGCTTTCTTT. It codes for CASRDRGRMNTEAFF. The complete variable domain, with remaining parts taken from reference TRBV19 and TRBJ1-1, reads DGGITQSPKYLFRKEGQNVTLSCEQNLNHDAMYWYRQDPGQGLRLIYYSQIVNDFQKGDIAEGYSVSREKKESFPLTVTSAQKNPTAFYLCASRDRGRMNTEAFFGQGTRLTVV.

This clone was seen only a few times. The chain links TRBV2 to TRBJ2-1; 9 bases match TRBD1. V was pared by 7 bases and J by 7 bases, with 8 bases of the junction left unmatched. The CDR3 totals 14 residues. Per germline, CDR1 SNHLY and CDR2 FYNNEI. Here the CDR3 reads CASKPGQGYNEQFF. CDR3 DNA: TGTGCCAGCAAACCGGGACAGGGTTATAATGAGCAGTTCTTC.

This clone has a single count. J is TRBJ2-1 and V is TRBV5-4; TRBD2 aligns across 12 bases. Germline V gene sequence: CDR1 SGHNT, CDR2 YYREEE (reference sequence). This CDR3 spans 16 amino acids. V dropped 0 bases and J dropped 8; count of bases not matched to a gene: 6. CDR3 sequence (DNA): TGTGCCAGCAGCTTGGGACTAGCGGGGGCGAAGTATGAGCAGTTCTTC. Translation gives CASSLGLAGAKYEQFF.

The chain combines TRBV6-4 with TRBJ2-1; 7 nucleotides agree with TRBD2. CDR1 is MRHNA and CDR2 is SNTAGT in the germline V gene. J lost 5 bases, V lost 2 bases, and 6 bases had no gene match. The CDR3 loop spans 15 amino acids. CDR3 in amino acids: CASSDRRGKNNEQFF. CDR3 DNA sequence: TGTGCCAGCAGTGACCGGCGGGGGAAGAACAATGAGCAGTTCTTC.

The CDR3 reads CASSFRTGRDTGELFF. The CDR3 nucleotides are TGTGCCAGCAGCTTCCGGACAGGGCGGGACACCGGGGAGCTGTTTTTT. J is TRBJ2-2 and V is TRBV14, with 8 bases aligning to TRBD1. J was trimmed by 3 bases and V by 5 bases; bases with no gene match: 8. The length of the CDR3 is 16 residues. Germline loops: CDR1 SGHDN, CDR2 FVKESK.

The chain links TRBV7-5 to TRBJ1-1; the table calls TRBD1, which could not be checked here. TRBV7-5 is labeled a pseudogene. The CDR3 runs 13 residues. The CDR3: CARSIVGGTEAFF. The CDR3 DNA follows: TGTGCCAGAAGCATAGTAGGGGGAACTGAAGCTTTCTTT.

The V call is TRBV9, the J call TRBJ1-2, with unresolved D. Between the trimmed V and J ends, which lost 2 bases and 4 bases, there was a span of 6 bases. CDR3 length: 12 residues. Per germline, CDR1 SGDLS and CDR2 YYNGEE. The CDR3 loop is CASSVSAYGYTF. Here the CDR3 DNA reads TGTGCCAGCAGCGTTAGCGCCTATGGCTACACCTTC.

The chain employs TRBV7-2 and TRBJ2-5; tentatively, D is TRBD2 (6 bases). Per the germline V gene, CDR1 is SGHTA and CDR2 is FQGNSA. The V end lost 2 bases, the J end lost 4 bases, and 14 bases lay between the germline ends. The CDR3 sequence is 15 residues long. The CDR3 DNA reads as TGTGCCAGCAGCTTAAGTGGTCTAGCGTTAGAGACCCAGTACTTC. Encoded protein: CASSLSGLALETQYF.

This clone was found once. This same CDR3 is encoded by further DNA sequences in the sample. The chain combines TRBV7-9 with TRBJ2-7; 8 nucleotides match TRBD1. CDR3 length: 13 amino acids. CDR1 is SEHNR, CDR2 FQNEAQ, per germline (reference sequence). V shed 5 bases and J 1 base; nucleotides not matched to a gene: 1. The CDR3 DNA follows: TGTGCCAGCAGCCGGACAGGGTCCTACGAGCAGTACTTC. This translates into CASSRTGSYEQYF.

This clone was picked up one time. This chain connects TRBV29-1 to TRBJ1-2, with 7 bases aligning to TRBD1. V shed 7 bases, J shed 0 bases, and the junction held 8 bases outside the gene matches. This CDR3 comprises 14 residues. CDR1 and CDR2 (germline): SQVTM, ANQGSEA. CDR3: CSAGSGTANYGYTF. In DNA form, the CDR3 reads TGCAGCGCTGGATCCGGGACAGCTAACTATGGCTACACCTTC.

This CDR3 reads CASSWTDTDTQYF. As DNA, the CDR3 is TGTGCCAGCAGTTGGACAGACACAGATACGCAGTATTTT. The J gene is TRBJ2-3, the V gene TRBV6-5, with a possible D match to TRBD1 (6 bases). CDR1 is MNHEY, CDR2 SVGAGI, per germline. There are 13 residues in the CDR3. V was trimmed by 4 bases and J by 2 bases, leaving 7 bases between them.

J is TRBJ2-7 and V is TRBV19, with a tentative D call TRBD1 (5 bases). This CDR3 is 14 amino acids long. Between the trimmed V and J ends, which lost 6 bases and 1 base, there was a span of 13 bases. CDR1 and CDR2 from the germline V gene are LNHDA and SQIVND (reference sequence). The CDR3 region has the DNA TGTGCCAGTAGCCCCCACAGGAGTTCCTACGAGCAGTACTTC. This encodes CASSPHRSSYEQYF. The whole variable domain, filled in from reference TRBV19 and TRBJ2-7, reads DGGITQSPKYLFRKEGQNVTLSCEQNLNHDAMYWYRQDPGQGLRLIYYSQIVNDFQKGDIAEGYSVSREKKESFPLTVTSAQKNPTAFYLCASSPHRSSYEQYFGPGTRLTVT.

The chain combines TRBV7-2 with TRBJ2-2; TRBD1 agrees at 7 bases. Unmatched junction bases numbered 2, after V lost 2 bases and J lost 5 bases. The germline V gene has CDR1 SGHTA and CDR2 FQGNSA. There are 14 residues in the CDR3. CDR3 sequence (DNA): TGTGCCAGCAGCTTAATCAGGGGGACCGGGGAGCTGTTTTTT. Encoded protein: CASSLIRGTGELFF.

The J gene is TRBJ1-1, the V gene TRBV11-3; D gene uncertain. This CDR3 is built from 13 residues. V was shortened by 0 bases and J by 6 bases, with 8 bases between the two germline ends. In germline, CDR1 is SGHNT, CDR2 YENEEA. CDR3 sequence: CASSLDQRAEAFF. The CDR3 nucleotides are TGTGCCAGCAGCTTAGACCAAAGGGCTGAAGCTTTCTTT.

The V call is TRBV2, the J call TRBJ2-1, with a weak D call TRBD2 (5 bases). CDR3 size: 12 residues. V dropped 7 bases and J dropped 10 bases, with 14 bases sitting between them. Germline V lookup: CDR1 SNHLY, CDR2 FYNNEI. CDR3 region: CASTGEGLEQFF. DNA for the CDR3: TGTGCCAGCACCGGGGAAGGTTTGGAGCAGTTCTTC.

The chain carries TRBV11-3 and TRBJ1-2, with 11 bases lining up with TRBD1. From germline, CDR1 is SGHNT and CDR2 YENEEA. The CDR3 consists of 14 residues. V was clipped by 9 bases and J by 5 bases; unmatched bases: 8. This chain's CDR3 is CASTWTGGEYGYTF. The DNA of the CDR3 is TGTGCCAGTACTTGGACAGGGGGCGAGTATGGCTACACCTTC.

The rearrangement uses TRBV5-6 and TRBJ2-3, with 14 bases aligning to TRBD2. Germline CDR1 is SGHDT and CDR2 is YYEEEE. V gave up 1 base and J gave up 2 bases; unmatched junction bases: 3. CDR3 length: 17 residues. CDR3 coding DNA: TGTGCCAGCAGCTTGCCGGGACTAGCGGGGGACACAGATACGCAGTATTTT. Translated, it gives CASSLPGLAGDTDTQYF.

J is TRBJ1-1 and V is TRBV4-1; a weak D match, TRBD1 (5 bases). CDR3 length equals 15 residues. Between the trimmed V and J ends, which lost 1 base and 5 bases, there was a span of 14 bases. CDR1 is MGHRA and CDR2 is YSYEKL in the germline V gene. CDR3 sequence: CASSQVGRWGTEAFF. The CDR3 coding sequence is TGCGCCAGCAGCCAAGTGGGGCGTTGGGGGACTGAAGCTTTCTTT.

The chain carries TRBV14 and TRBJ2-7; D might be TRBD2 (7 bases). The V end lost 4 bases, the J end lost 2 bases, and 15 bases lay between the germline ends. This CDR3 is 15 amino acids long. CDR1 is SGHDN and CDR2 is FVKESK in the germline V gene. CDR3 loop: CASSPAGARTYEQYF. In nucleotides, the CDR3 is TGTGCCAGCAGCCCGGCGGGGGCCCGAACCTACGAGCAGTACTTC.

This clone appeared once. The chain links TRBV21-1 to TRBJ1-5. TRBV21-1 is a recognized pseudogene. This CDR3 has 14 amino acids. In nucleotides, the CDR3 is TGTGCCAGCAGCACCCGGGGTCCCAATCAGCCCCAGCATTTT. Residues: CASSTRGPNQPQHF.

This clone turned up a few times. The V call is TRBV15, the J call TRBJ1-3; the D gene is possibly TRBD1 (5 bases). V gave up 0 bases and J gave up 0 bases, with 9 bases separating them. This CDR3 region has 16 residues. From germline, CDR1 is LNHNV and CDR2 YYDKDF (reference sequence). In DNA, the CDR3 is TGTGCCACCAGCAGAGACCAGGGACCCTCTGGAAACACCATATATTTT. This gives the protein CATSRDQGPSGNTIYF. Drawing the rest from reference TRBV15 and TRBJ1-3, the complete variable domain is DAMVIQNPRYQVTQFGKPVTLSCSQTLNHNVMYWYQQKSSQAPKLLFHYYDKDFNNEADTPDNFQSRRPNTSFCFLDIRSPGLGDTAMYLCATSRDQGPSGNTIYFGEGSWLTVV.

The chain links TRBV19 to TRBJ1-1; tentative D call: TRBD1 (6 bases). V shed 8 bases and J shed 6 bases, with 16 bases lying between them. The CDR3 runs to 13 residues. Germline assignment: CDR1 LNHDA and CDR2 SQIVND (reference sequence). CDR3 DNA sequence: TGTGCCAGTCGATCCACAGGGAAGGCTGAAGCTTTCTTT. Translating gives CASRSTGKAEAFF.

The gene calls are TRBV4-1 and TRBJ1-5; D gene unclear. The CDR3 covers 15 residues. Trimming took off 0 bases at V and 0 bases at J, with 6 bases between the two ends. From germline, CDR1 is MGHRA and CDR2 YSYEKL. The CDR3 bases are TGCGCCAGCAGCCAAGAAGGGTATAGCAATCAGCCCCAGCATTTT. Amino acid sequence: CASSQEGYSNQPQHF.

CDR3 nucleotide sequence: TGTGCCAGCAGTATAACAGGGGACAATGAGCAGTTCTTC. It specifies CASSITGDNEQFF. The chain has TRBV2 and TRBJ2-1; 7 positions agree with TRBD1. Losses at the gene ends were 5 bases for V and 5 bases for J; bases not matched to a gene: 3. This CDR3 comprises 13 residues. Germline loops: CDR1 SNHLY, CDR2 FYNNEI.

The V gene is TRBV19, the J gene TRBJ1-2; D might be TRBD1 (5 bases). Germline lookup yields CDR1 LNHDA and CDR2 SQIVND (reference sequence). The ends were cut back, 4 bases at V and 0 bases at J, with 15 bases in the middle. This CDR3 has 16 amino acids. The CDR3 nucleotides read TGTGCCAGTAGTAACGAACCGGGGCCACCTAACTATGGCTACACCTTC. This gives the protein CASSNEPGPPNYGYTF. Together with reference TRBV19 and TRBJ1-2, the CDR3 gives the full variable domain: DGGITQSPKYLFRKEGQNVTLSCEQNLNHDAMYWYRQDPGQGLRLIYYSQIVNDFQKGDIAEGYSVSREKKESFPLTVTSAQKNPTAFYLCASSNEPGPPNYGYTFGSGTRLTVV.

This chain links TRBV18 with TRBJ1-2, with D maybe TRBD1 (6 bases). This CDR3 contains 15 residues. Looked up from germline, CDR1 is KGHSH and CDR2 is LQKENI. Trimming left V 3 bases short and J 8 bases short, with 19 bases between. CDR3 in amino acids: CASSPLGQTGEGYTF. The CDR3 DNA reads TGTGCCAGCTCACCCCTCGGACAGACCGGCGAGGGCTACACCTTC.